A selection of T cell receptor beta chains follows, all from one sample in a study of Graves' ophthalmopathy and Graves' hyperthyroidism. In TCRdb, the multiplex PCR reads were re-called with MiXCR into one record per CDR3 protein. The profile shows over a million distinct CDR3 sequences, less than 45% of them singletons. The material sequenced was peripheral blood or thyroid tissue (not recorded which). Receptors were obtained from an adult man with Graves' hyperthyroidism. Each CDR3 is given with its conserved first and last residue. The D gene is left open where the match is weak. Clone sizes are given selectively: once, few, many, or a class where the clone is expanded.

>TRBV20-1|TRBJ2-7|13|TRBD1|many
TGCAGTGCGACCAGACAGGGGTTCTACGAGCAGTACTTC
CSATRQGFYEQYF
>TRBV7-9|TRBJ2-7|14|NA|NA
TGTGCCAGCAGCCAATTCCAGGGGTTGAGGGAGCAGTACTTC
CASSQFQGLREQYF
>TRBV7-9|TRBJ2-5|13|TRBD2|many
TGTGCCAGCAGTTGGACTAGCCAAGAGACCCAGTACTTC
CASSWTSQETQYF
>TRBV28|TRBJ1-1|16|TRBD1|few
TGTGCCAGCAGTTGGAAACCGGGACAGGTGAACACTGAAGCTTTCTTT
CASSWKPGQVNTEAFF
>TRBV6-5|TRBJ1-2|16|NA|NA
TGTGCCAGCAGTTCCCTGACAGCGACCGTTAACTATGGCTACACCTTC
CASSSLTATVNYGYTF
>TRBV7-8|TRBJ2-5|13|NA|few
TGTGCCAGCAGCGCCTACAGGAAAGAGACCCAGTACTTC
CASSAYRKETQYF
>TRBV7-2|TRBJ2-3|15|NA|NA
TGTGCCAGCAGCTTAGCTGCTAGCAGCACAGATACGCAGTATTTT
CASSLAASSTDTQYF
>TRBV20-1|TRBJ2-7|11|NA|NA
TGCAGCGTAGTCCCCACTAGCGAGCAGTACTTC
CSVVPTSEQYF
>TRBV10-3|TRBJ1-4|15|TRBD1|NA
TGTGCCATCAGGGGGACAGGGCTGGCTAATGAAAAACTGTTTTTT
CAIRGTGLANEKLFF
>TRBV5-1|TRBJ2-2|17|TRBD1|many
TGCGCCAGCAGCTTGGCCATTTCGGGACAGTCCACCGGGGAGCTGTTTTTT
CASSLAISGQSTGELFF
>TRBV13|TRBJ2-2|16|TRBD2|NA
TGTGCCAGCAGCATTACTAGCGGGAGGTCCACCGGGGAGCTGTTTTTT
CASSITSGRSTGELFF
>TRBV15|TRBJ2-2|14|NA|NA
TGTGCCACCAGCAGGGGTACAGGGTCCGGGGAGCTGTTTTTT
CATSRGTGSGELFF
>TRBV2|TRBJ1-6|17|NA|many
TGTGCCAGCAGTGGCCACCGCCGCGGCTCCTATAATTCACCCCTCCACTTT
CASSGHRRGSYNSPLHF
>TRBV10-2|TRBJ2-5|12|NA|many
TGCGCCAGCAGTGAGTCGAGGGGAACCCAGTACTTC
CASSESRGTQYF
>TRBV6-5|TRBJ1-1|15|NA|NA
NA
CASSTSDSMNTEAFF
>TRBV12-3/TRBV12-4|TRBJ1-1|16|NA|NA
TGTGCCAGCAGTGCTAGGGCGGTGGCACTGAACACTGAAGCTTTCTTT
CASSARAVALNTEAFF
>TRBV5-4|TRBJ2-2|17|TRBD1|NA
TGCGCCAGCAGCCAGGCCCTCCCAGGGGGCGATGCCGGGGAGCTGTTTTTT
CASSQALPGGDAGELFF
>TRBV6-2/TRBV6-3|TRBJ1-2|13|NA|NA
TGTGCCAGCATCCGTGCGGGCCAGAATGGCTACACCTTC
CASIRAGQNGYTF
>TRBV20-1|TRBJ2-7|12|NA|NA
TGCAGTGCTAGCCACGGTGACTACGAGCAGTACTTC
CSASHGDYEQYF
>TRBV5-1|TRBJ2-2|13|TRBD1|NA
TGCGCCAGCAGCTCTACAGGGGCGCGGGAGCTGTTTTTT
CASSSTGARELFF
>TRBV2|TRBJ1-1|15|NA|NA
TGTGCCAGCAGTGATTCTGGAGGGATTAACACTGAAGCTTTCTTT
CASSDSGGINTEAFF
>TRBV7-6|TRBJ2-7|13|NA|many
TGTGCCAGCAGCTCGTACACGGCGGGGGAGCAGTACTTC
CASSSYTAGEQYF
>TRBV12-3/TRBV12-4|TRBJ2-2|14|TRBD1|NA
TGTGCCAGCAGGGCAAGGACAGGGGCCGGGGAGCTGTTTTTT
CASRARTGAGELFF
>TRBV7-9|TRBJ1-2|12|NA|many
TGTGCCAGCAGCTTCGGCTCCTTTGGCTACACCTTC
CASSFGSFGYTF
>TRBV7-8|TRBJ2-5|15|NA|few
TGTGCCAGCAGCTTATGGGAGGGGGTAATGGAGACCCAGTACTTC
CASSLWEGVMETQYF
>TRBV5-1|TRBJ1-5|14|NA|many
TGCGCCAGCAGCTTGGCAAGGGGGACTCAGCCCCAGCATTTT
CASSLARGTQPQHF
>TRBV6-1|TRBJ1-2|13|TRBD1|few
TGTGCCAGCAGAGACAGGGCGGGCTATGGCTACACCTTC
CASRDRAGYGYTF
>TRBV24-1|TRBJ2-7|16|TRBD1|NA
TGTGCCACCAGTGACAACGGACAGGGTCGGTCCTACGAGCAGTACTTC
CATSDNGQGRSYEQYF
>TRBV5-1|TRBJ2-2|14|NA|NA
TGCGCCAGCAGCTTTGACACCAACACCGGGGAGCTGTTTTTT
CASSFDTNTGELFF
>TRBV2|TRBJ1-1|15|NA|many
TGTGCCCTCAGCCGAGGGGGGGGAGGTAGAGCTGAAGCTTTCTTT
CALSRGGGGRAEAFF
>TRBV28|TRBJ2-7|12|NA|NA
TGTGCCAGCAGTTTAGGTATCCCCGAGCAGTACTTC
CASSLGIPEQYF
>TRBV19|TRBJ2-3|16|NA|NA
TGTGCCAGTACTTCCAAACCAGGGGAGGCCACAGATACGCAGTATTTT
CASTSKPGEATDTQYF
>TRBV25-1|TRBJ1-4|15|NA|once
TGTGCCAGCAGTGCGACGACAGCAACTAATGAAAAACTGTTTTTT
CASSATTATNEKLFF
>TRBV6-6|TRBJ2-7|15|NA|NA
TGTGCCAGCAGTTCCCGGGCGGGCCTCTCCTACGAGCAGTACTTC
CASSSRAGLSYEQYF
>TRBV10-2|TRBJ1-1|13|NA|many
TGCGCCAGCGGGGATTCAGTGGCCACTGAAGCTTTCTTT
CASGDSVATEAFF
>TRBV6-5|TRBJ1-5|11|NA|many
TGTGCCAGCGGGGTACGTCAGCCCCAGCATTTT
CASGVRQPQHF
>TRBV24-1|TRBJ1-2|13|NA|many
TGTGCCACCAGTGTGAACAGGAACTATGGCTACACCTTC
CATSVNRNYGYTF
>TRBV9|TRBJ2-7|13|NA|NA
TGTGCCAGCAGCGTAGGGGATTATGGTAAGCAGTACTTC
CASSVGDYGKQYF
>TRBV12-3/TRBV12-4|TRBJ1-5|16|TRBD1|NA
TGTGCCAGCAGTGCTTCCCTTGACAGGGGATATCAGCCCCAGCATTTT
CASSASLDRGYQPQHF
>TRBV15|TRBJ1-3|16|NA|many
TGTGCCACCAGCAGCGACACCCAGGGGCCGGGAAACACCATATATTTT
CATSSDTQGPGNTIYF
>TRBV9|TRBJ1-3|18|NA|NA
TGTGCCAGCAGCCAAGGGGCCGCGAGGGGTTTCTCTGGAAACACCATATACTTT
CASSQGAARGFSGNTIYF
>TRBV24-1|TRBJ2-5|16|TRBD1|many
TGTGCCACCAGTGATCCTAACCGGGACAGCCAAGAGACCCAGTACTTC
CATSDPNRDSQETQYF
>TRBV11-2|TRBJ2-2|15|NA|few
TGTGCCAGCACCTTAGGGGGAGGGGGCACCGGGGAGCTGTTTTTT
CASTLGGGGTGELFF
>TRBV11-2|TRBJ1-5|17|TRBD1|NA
TGTGCCAGCAGCCAGAGGCCCGGGACAGGGGGCGATCAGCCCCAGCATTTT
CASSQRPGTGGDQPQHF
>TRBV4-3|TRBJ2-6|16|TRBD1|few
TGCGCCAGCAGCCCGGACAGGGGGCAGGGGGCCAACGTCCTGACTTTC
CASSPDRGQGANVLTF
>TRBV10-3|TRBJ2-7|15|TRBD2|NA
TGTGCCAGCAGTTACTCCGGACTAGCGGTCTACGAGCAGTACTTC
CASSYSGLAVYEQYF
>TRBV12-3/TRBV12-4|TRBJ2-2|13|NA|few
TGTGCCAGCAGGTTTATTGGAACCGGGGAGCTGTTTTTT
CASRFIGTGELFF
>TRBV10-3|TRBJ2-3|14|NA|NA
TGTGCCATCAGTGACTGGGATGCGACAGATACGCAGTATTTT
CAISDWDATDTQYF
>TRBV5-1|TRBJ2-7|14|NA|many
TGCGCCAGCAGCTTGGACAGGGTGGCCTACGAGCAGTACTTC
CASSLDRVAYEQYF
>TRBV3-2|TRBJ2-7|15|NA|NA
TGTGCCAGCAGCAAAGCCACGCGCTTTCCTAACGAGCAGTACTTC
CASSKATRFPNEQYF
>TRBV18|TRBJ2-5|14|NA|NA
TGTGCCAGCTCACCTCCCGCTCCGCAAGAGACCCAGTACTTC
CASSPPAPQETQYF
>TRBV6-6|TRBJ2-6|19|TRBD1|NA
TGTGCCAGCACCGAGACCGGGACAGGGACCCTTCCTGGGGCCAACGTCCTGACTTTC
CASTETGTGTLPGANVLTF
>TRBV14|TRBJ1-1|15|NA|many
TGTGCCAGCAGCCAAGATACAGGGTGGGCCACTGAAGCTTTCTTT
CASSQDTGWATEAFF